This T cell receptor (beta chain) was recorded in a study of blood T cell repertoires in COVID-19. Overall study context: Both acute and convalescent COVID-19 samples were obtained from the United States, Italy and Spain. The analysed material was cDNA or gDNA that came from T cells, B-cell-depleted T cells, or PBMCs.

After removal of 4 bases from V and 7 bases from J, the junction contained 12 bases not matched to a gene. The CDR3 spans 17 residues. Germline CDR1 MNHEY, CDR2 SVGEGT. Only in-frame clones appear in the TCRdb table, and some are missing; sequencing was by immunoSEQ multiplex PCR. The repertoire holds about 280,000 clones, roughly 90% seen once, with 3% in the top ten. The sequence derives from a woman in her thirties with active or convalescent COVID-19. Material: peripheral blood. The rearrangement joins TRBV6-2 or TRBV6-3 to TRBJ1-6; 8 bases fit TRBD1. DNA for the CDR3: TGTGCCAGCAGTTCACCATCCCAGGGGGCACGAAATTCACCCCTCCACTTT. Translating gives CASSSPSQGARNSPLHF.